This T cell receptor beta chain was captured by sequencing in a study of T cell repertoires in cytomegalovirus infection. V was trimmed by 3 bases and J by 1 base, leaving 16 bases between them. The CDR3 covers 16 residues. CDR1 DFQATT and CDR2 SNEGSKA come from the germline V gene (reference sequence). MiXCR, applied by TCRdb to the reads, yields one record per CDR3 protein. Counted here are around 450,000 distinct CDR3 sequences, approximately 10% occurring once; the ten biggest clones make up roughly a tenth. The chain has TRBV20-1 and TRBJ2-1; D might be TRBD1 (5 bases). The source material was PBMCs. The sequence was obtained from a human donor in good health (CMV status not recorded). Some clones in this sample may be carry-over from other donors' samples. CDR3 sequence: CSASGRTGDSYNEQFF. CDR3 DNA sequence: TGCAGTGCTAGCGGTCGCACAGGCGATTCCTACAATGAGCAGTTCTTC.